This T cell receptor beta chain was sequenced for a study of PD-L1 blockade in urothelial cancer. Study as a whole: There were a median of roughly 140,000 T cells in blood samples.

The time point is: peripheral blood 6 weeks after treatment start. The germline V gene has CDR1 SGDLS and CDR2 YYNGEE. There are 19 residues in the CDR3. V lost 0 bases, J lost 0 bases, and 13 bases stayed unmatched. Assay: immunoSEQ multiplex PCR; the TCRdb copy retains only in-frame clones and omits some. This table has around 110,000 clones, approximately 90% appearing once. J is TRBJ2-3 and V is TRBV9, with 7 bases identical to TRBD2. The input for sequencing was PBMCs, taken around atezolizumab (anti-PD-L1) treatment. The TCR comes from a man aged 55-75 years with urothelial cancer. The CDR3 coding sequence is TGTGCCAGCAGCGTAGGCGGTAACGTAGCCGGGGGGAGCACAGATACGCAGTATTTT. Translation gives CASSVGGNVAGGSTDTQYF.